Described below is a single T cell receptor (beta chain) sequence and its context. This entry belongs to a study of T cell changes during pregnancy in multiple sclerosis. With 0 bases removed from V and 3 bases from J, the gap between germline ends came to 15 bases. CDR1 and CDR2 from the germline V gene are SGHTA and FQGNSA. This CDR3 is 16 amino acids long. Using immunoSEQ multiplex PCR, the repertoire was profiled, and TCRdb retains in-frame clones only, with some absent. The table shows about 28,000 clones, with around nine tenths occurring only once. The source material was CD8+ T cells from peripheral blood mononuclear cells, sampled before pregnancy. V and J are TRBV7-2 and TRBJ2-7; D is unclear. This receptor was identified in a female donor with multiple sclerosis, enrolled in a pregnancy study. The CDR3 DNA is TGTGCCAGCAGCTTAGCGTTAATCATGGCGGACTACGAGCAGTACTTC. Amino acid sequence: CASSLALIMADYEQYF. Variable domain in full (rest from reference TRBV7-2 and TRBJ2-7): GAGVSQSPSNKVTEKGKDVELRCDPISGHTALYWYRQSLGQGLEFLIYFQGNSAPDKSGLPSDRFSAERTGGSVSTLTIQRTQQEDSAVYLCASSLALIMADYEQYFGPGTRLTVT.